The clone carrying this T cell receptor (beta chain) was counted ten times or more. These data originate in a study of T cells in Graves' hyperthyroidism and ophthalmopathy. From RNA transcripts, TCR beta CDR3 regions were amplified. The TCR CDR3 was amplified in a first-round RT-PCR using the HTBI primer set. TCRdb fed the multiplex PCR reads into MiXCR, producing one record per CDR3 protein. The sample holds about 380,000 distinct CDR3 sequences, approximately 17% seen once. The CDR3 runs 15 residues. V gave up 5 bases and J gave up 7 bases, with 18 bases separating them. Looked up from germline, CDR1 is PRHDT and CDR2 is FYEKMQ (reference sequence).

Sequencing input: blood. This sequence originates from a man younger than 35 with Graves' ophthalmopathy. The chain employs TRBV13 and TRBJ2-1; possibly TRBD1 for D (6 bases). The DNA of the CDR3 is TGTGCCAGCAGCCTTGGCAGGGGACGTCCGAATGAGCAGTTCTTC. Its protein product is CASSLGRGRPNEQFF. Supplemented by reference TRBV13 and TRBJ2-1, the full variable domain reads AAGVIQSPRHLIKEKRETATLKCYPIPRHDTVYWYQQGPGQDPQFLISFYEKMQSDKGSIPDRFSAQQFSDYHSELNMSSLELGDSALYFCASSLGRGRPNEQFFGPGTRLTVL.